The rows below give T cell receptor beta chains drawn from one sample of a study of T cell repertoires in aging, cancer and after chemotherapy. Via MiXCR, TCRdb re-called the multiplex PCR reads, giving one row per CDR3 protein. The profile shows about 1,500 distinct CDR3 sequences, roughly 25% of them singletons. The sample consisted of blood. The source is a human donor with a solid tumor. Both conserved end residues are part of each CDR3. The order of the fields is V gene, clone size, J gene, CDR3 length, D gene, CDR3 DNA, CDR3 protein. D genes are given only for firm matches. Size values are once, few and many counts, or a class for expanded clones, and some rows have none.

TRBV15,NA,TRBJ2-1,13,NA,TGTGCCACCAGCAAAGGACTAAAAGGAGAGCAGTTCTTC,CATSKGLKGEQFF
TRBV7-9,NA,TRBJ2-5,14,NA,TGTGCCAGCTCCTCCGGGACGGGGATAGAGACCCAGTACTTC,CASSSGTGIETQYF
TRBV10-2,NA,TRBJ2-7,15,TRBD2,TGCGCCAGCAGTGAGCCCGGGACTAGCTGGTACGAGCAGTACTTC,CASSEPGTSWYEQYF
TRBV10-2,NA,TRBJ2-7,16,TRBD1,TGCGCCAGCAGTGGGTTAGACAGGGGACTTTCCTACGAGCAGTACTTC,CASSGLDRGLSYEQYF
TRBV6-5,NA,TRBJ1-1,15,NA,TGTGCCAGCAGTTACTCGAAGTGGGGGGGGACTGAAGCTCTCTTT,CASSYSKWGGTEALF
TRBV6-6,few,TRBJ1-3,16,NA,TGTGCCAGCAGGCTGGGGGCATTAGGGCCTGGAAACACCATATATTTT,CASRLGALGPGNTIYF
TRBV10-3,NA,TRBJ1-3,15,NA,TGTGCCATCAGGGGAGGGGACGGCTCTGGAAACACCATATATTTT,CAIRGGDGSGNTIYF
TRBV2,NA,TRBJ2-2,15,NA,TGTGCCAGCAGGTACACCCGAACGAACACCGGGGAGCTGTTTTTT,CASRYTRTNTGELFF
TRBV20-1,hyperexpanded,TRBJ1-1,14,NA,TGCAGTGCTAGGCCGACAGACTATCACACTGAAGCTTTCTTT,CSARPTDYHTEAFF
TRBV6-4,few,TRBJ1-1,15,TRBD1,TGTGCCAGCAGTGACACAGGGGCGATGAACACTGAAGCTTTCTTT,CASSDTGAMNTEAFF
TRBV7-2,large,TRBJ2-1,14,NA,TGTGCCAGCAGCTTAGAAGCGGCTTACAATGAGCAGTTCTTC,CASSLEAAYNEQFF
TRBV14,once,TRBJ1-3,14,NA,TGTGCCAGCAGCCAAGGACTCTCTGGAAACACCATATATTTT,CASSQGLSGNTIYF
TRBV20-1,few,TRBJ2-5,17,NA,TGCAGTGCTACGAAAATGAAGGACAGAAGTCAGGTAGAGACCCAGTACTTC,CSATKMKDRSQVETQYF
TRBV20-1,few,TRBJ2-1,13,NA,TGCAGTGCCGAGTCTCGGGGGGCCAATGAGCAGTTCTTC,CSAESRGANEQFF
TRBV4-1,NA,TRBJ2-2,14,TRBD2,TGCGCCAGCAGCGGGCTAGCGGGGACCGGGGAGCTGTTTTTT,CASSGLAGTGELFF
TRBV5-6,NA,TRBJ1-1,15,NA,TGTGCCAGCAGCCATTTCCGGAGATTGAACACTGAAGCTTTCTTT,CASSHFRRLNTEAFF
TRBV20-1,few,TRBJ1-1,13,TRBD1,TGCAGTGCTAGGACAGGGGGTGTCACTGAAGCTTTCTTT,CSARTGGVTEAFF
TRBV6-1,large,TRBJ1-2,14,NA,TGTGCCAGCAGTGGCCTCGGACCAGGCTATGGCTACACCTTC,CASSGLGPGYGYTF
TRBV15,medium-sized,TRBJ1-2,15,TRBD1,TGTGCCACCAGCGTAAACAGGGGGCTGAACTATGGCTACACCTTC,CATSVNRGLNYGYTF
TRBV19,few,TRBJ1-6,17,TRBD1,TGTGCCAGTAAACAGGGGGCTATCGGGCCCTATAATTCACCCCTCCACTTT,CASKQGAIGPYNSPLHF
TRBV11-2,NA,TRBJ2-3,15,NA,TGTGCCAGCAGCTTAGATCGGCTCTCCACAGATACGCAGTATTTT,CASSLDRLSTDTQYF
TRBV27,few,TRBJ1-3,14,NA,TGTGCCAGCAGTCCTGGGGTGTCCGGAAACACCATATATTTT,CASSPGVSGNTIYF
TRBV29-1,large,TRBJ2-3,13,TRBD1,TGCAGCGCACAGACAGGGGGAACAGATACGCAGTATTTT,CSAQTGGTDTQYF
TRBV11-1,large,TRBJ1-5,13,TRBD1,TGTGCCAGCAGCGCGACAGGGGAGCGGCCCCAGCATTTT,CASSATGERPQHF
TRBV7-2,NA,TRBJ2-4,17,TRBD2,TGTGCCAGCAGCTTACCCTGGACTAGCGGGAGGGGTAACATTCAGTACTTC,CASSLPWTSGRGNIQYF
TRBV27,NA,TRBJ2-2,20,TRBD1,TGTGCCAGCAGTTTATTTCCCCGGATCGACAGGGAACGGGGCACCGGGGAGCTGTTTTTT,CASSLFPRIDRERGTGELFF
TRBV19,NA,TRBJ2-7,15,TRBD1,TGTGCCAGTAGTCTTGGGACAGGGGCTTTCTACGAGCAGTACTTC,CASSLGTGAFYEQYF
TRBV24-1,NA,TRBJ2-3,17,TRBD1,TGTGCCACCAGTGTCCCCCGGGAATACAGGGGGGTAGATACGCAGTATTTT,CATSVPREYRGVDTQYF
TRBV9,few,TRBJ1-6,15,TRBD1,TGTGCCAGCAGCGTAGAAGGGACAGGGAATTCACCCCTCCACTTT,CASSVEGTGNSPLHF
TRBV19,NA,TRBJ2-1,13,NA,TGTGCCAGTAGTCTCCAGGGGAAGGGTGAGCAGTTCTTC,CASSLQGKGEQFF
TRBV12-3/TRBV12-4,medium-sized,TRBJ1-2,15,TRBD1,TGTGCCAGCAGTTCTCCGGGACAGCCTAACTATGGCTACACCTTC,CASSSPGQPNYGYTF
TRBV27,few,TRBJ2-7,14,NA,TGTGCCAGCAGTTTATCCCGACTAGCCTACGAGCAGTACTTC,CASSLSRLAYEQYF
TRBV7-3,NA,TRBJ2-3,15,NA,TGTGCCAGCAGCTCAGGAATTGGCTCCACAGATACGCAGTATTTT,CASSSGIGSTDTQYF
TRBV7-7,NA,TRBJ2-3,15,TRBD1,TGTGCTAGCAGCTTACAGGGGCTAGTATCAGATACGCAGTATTTT,CASSLQGLVSDTQYF
TRBV20-1,large,TRBJ2-1,15,NA,TGCAGTGCTAGAAACAGGGCTACCTCCTACAATGAGCAGTTCTTC,CSARNRATSYNEQFF
TRBV18,NA,TRBJ2-3,17,TRBD2,TGTGCCAGCTCACCGCTAAGACTAGCGGGCGCCACAGATACGCAGTATTTT,CASSPLRLAGATDTQYF
TRBV6-4,few,TRBJ2-3,15,TRBD2,TGTGCCAGCAGTGACTCCGGGGGGGAAGGAGATACGCAGTATTTT,CASSDSGGEGDTQYF